Presented here are 27 T cell receptor beta chains from one specimen sequenced in a study of Ad26.COV2.S vaccination and SARS-CoV-2 variants (dated by TCRdb to 2020 to 2022). The method behind the library was the immunoSEQ multiplex PCR assay. TCRdb re-hosts the immuneACCESS table, in-frame sequences only. Its copies lack some clones; in the studies checked, an unresolved V gene accounts for under half of them, and the cause for the rest is not known. Present in this sample are about half a million clones, about nine tenths of which were seen just once. The top ten constitute approximately 1.7% of the sample. The treatment or condition label for this specimen denotes: some 19 received Ad26.COV2.S at low or high dose, single or two shots; 5 received placebo; per-sample allocation not given. For vaccine and placebo recipients, the sequenced repertoires came from samples collected on day 63 after the first injection.

This specimen was peripheral blood, taken in a trial of Ad26.COV2.S vaccine versus placebo. These receptors were obtained from a person aged 18 to 59 who received the Ad26.COV2.S COVID-19 vaccine or a placebo.

V and J are TRBV4-2 and TRBJ2-1; the D gene is possibly TRBD2 (6 bases). The CDR3 covers 14 residues. Germline-derived CDR1 and CDR2 are LGHNA and YNFKEQ. Trimming shortened V by 0 bases and J by 6 bases, and 9 bases separated the two germline ends. The CDR3 DNA is TGTGCCAGCAGCCAAGATTTTAGCGGCAATGAGCAGTTCTTC. It codes for CASSQDFSGNEQFF.

This rearrangement joins TRBV6-5 to TRBJ2-7, with 7 nucleotides matching TRBD1. J lost 3 bases, V lost 5 bases, and 10 bases had no gene match. Germline V lookup: CDR1 MNHEY, CDR2 SVGAGI. There are 15 residues in the CDR3. CDR3 in amino acids: CASSTQTGYNYEQYF. The CDR3 DNA follows: TGTGCCAGCAGTACCCAGACAGGGTATAACTACGAGCAGTACTTC.

This clone was seen once. In nucleotides, the CDR3 is TGTGCCAGCAGCTTTCGGGGACATCAGCCCCAGCATTTT. Encoded protein: CASSFRGHQPQHF. This chain uses TRBV11-2 with TRBJ1-5; tentatively, D is TRBD1 (5 bases). This CDR3 spans 13 amino acids. The V end was cut by 3 bases, the J end by 5 bases, with 8 bases between. Germline-derived CDR1 and CDR2 are SGHAT and FQNNGV.

The chain couples TRBV10-3 to TRBJ1-5; 9 nucleotides line up with TRBD1. V was pared by 5 bases and J by 2 bases, with 4 bases of the junction left unmatched. In germline, CDR1 is ENHRY, CDR2 SYGVKD. The CDR3 extends over 15 amino acids. The CDR3 loop is CAISKDRGGNQPQHF. The CDR3 coding sequence is TGTGCCATCAGTAAGGACAGGGGAGGCAATCAGCCCCAGCATTTT.

This sequence joins TRBV19 and TRBJ2-7; 9 bases line up with TRBD1. Trimming removed 5 bases from V and 5 bases from J; junction bases left unmatched: 4. Per germline, CDR1 LNHDA and CDR2 SQIVND (reference sequence). CDR3 size: 13 residues. The CDR3 loop reads CASSVRDRDEQYF. The CDR3 nucleotides read TGTGCCAGTAGTGTCCGGGACAGGGACGAGCAGTACTTC.

CDR3 DNA: TGTGCCAGCAGTTCCCTTACTTTAACCTTC. Protein: CASSSLTLTF. The chain employs TRBV28 and TRBJ1-2, with D uncertain. From germline, CDR1 is MDHEN and CDR2 SYDVKM. With 4 bases removed from V and 14 bases from J, the gap between germline ends came to 11 bases. The CDR3 contains 10 residues.

The rearrangement links TRBV28 to TRBJ2-7; D gene ambiguous. The CDR3 has 15 amino acids. Trimming removed 6 bases at V and 5 bases at J, with 20 bases between. Germline CDR1 MDHEN, CDR2 SYDVKM. The CDR3 loop reads CASRTGALGFDEQYF. CDR3 DNA sequence: TGTGCCAGCAGAACGGGTGCCCTGGGCTTTGACGAGCAGTACTTC.

The J gene is TRBJ2-3, the V gene TRBV30; weak D call: TRBD2 (5 bases). CDR1 is GTSNPN, CDR2 SVGIG, per germline (reference sequence). This CDR3 has 15 amino acids. V was clipped by 2 bases and J by 4 bases, with 16 bases between them. CDR3 amino acids: CAWSTPGSAADTQYF. The CDR3 DNA is TGTGCCTGGAGTACCCCGGGTAGCGCGGCAGATACGCAGTATTTT.

The chain has TRBV6-2 or TRBV6-3 and TRBJ1-1, with TRBD1 as a possible D gene (5 bases). V was clipped by 6 bases and J by 6 bases, with 20 bases between them. The CDR3 is 15 residues long. In germline, CDR1 is MNHEY, CDR2 SVGEGT. The CDR3 sequence is CASSPDIGRRSEAFF. The CDR3 DNA reads TGTGCCAGCAGCCCGGACATCGGGCGTCGCTCTGAAGCTTTCTTT.

The V call is TRBV6-5, the J call TRBJ1-4; TRBD1 agrees at 8 bases. Germline V gene data show CDR1 as MNHEY and CDR2 as SVGAGI. V shed 5 bases, J shed 3 bases, and the junction held 5 bases outside the gene matches. The CDR3 sequence is 15 residues long. As DNA, the CDR3 is TGTGCCAGCAGTCGGAACAGGGGGGCTAATGAAAAACTGTTTTTT. This encodes CASSRNRGANEKLFF.

J is TRBJ2-7 and V is TRBV5-1; 14 positions agree with TRBD2. From germline, CDR1 is SGHRS and CDR2 YFSETQ. This CDR3 has 16 amino acids. The junction had 8 bases not matched to a gene; V was cut back by 4 bases and J by 5 bases. The chain's CDR3 is CASSPTSGRASHEQYF. The CDR3 bases are TGCGCCAGCAGCCCGACTAGCGGGAGGGCGAGTCACGAGCAGTACTTC.

The chain combines TRBV7-5 with TRBJ2-1; the D call in the table, TRBD2, was not verified against the DNA. TRBV7-5 is termed a pseudogene. The CDR3 has 16 residues. The CDR3 spells CARSPRLAGSYNEQFF. The CDR3 region has the DNA TGTGCCAGAAGCCCGAGACTAGCGGGGTCCTACAATGAGCAGTTCTTC.

The CDR3 region has the DNA TGTGCCAGCAGCTTAGGGTTCGTGGAAACAGATACGCAGTATTTT. This encodes CASSLGFVETDTQYF. This chain connects TRBV7-9 to TRBJ2-3; D is unresolved. Germline V lookup: CDR1 SEHNR, CDR2 FQNEAQ (reference sequence). The V gene lost 1 base and the J gene lost 3 bases, with 11 bases spanning the gap. The length of the CDR3 is 15 residues.

The chain joins TRBV28 to TRBJ1-1; D might be TRBD1 (5 bases). Germline V gene lookup returns CDR1 MDHEN and CDR2 SYDVKM. Trimming took 2 bases from V and 2 from J, leaving 9 bases between them. The CDR3 has 14 residues. The DNA of the CDR3 is TGTGCCAGCAGTTTAATCGGGGGTAACACTGAAGCTTTCTTT. Encoded protein: CASSLIGGNTEAFF.

The genes are TRBV7-8 and TRBJ1-5; D unclear. V lost 5 bases and J 4 bases, leaving 6 bases between the germline ends. The CDR3 consists of 12 residues. Germline V gene data show CDR1 as SGHVS and CDR2 as FQNEAQ. The DNA of the CDR3 is TGTGCCAGCAGCCCCCAGAATCAGCCCCAGCATTTT. Translating gives CASSPQNQPQHF.

V is TRBV28 and J is TRBJ1-2; 7 bases map to TRBD1. The CDR3 runs 14 residues. The ends lost 8 bases at V and 3 bases at J; junction bases unmatched: 9. Germline V CDR1 and CDR2: MDHEN, SYDVKM. CDR3 nucleotide sequence: TGTGCCAGCGATACCTCGGGACAGCACTATGGCTACACCTTC. This sequence encodes CASDTSGQHYGYTF.

This chain links TRBV3-1 (or the pseudogene TRBV3-2) with TRBJ1-4; perhaps TRBD1 as D (5 bases). With 1 base removed from V and 8 bases from J, the gap between germline ends came to 23 bases. Germline V CDR1 and CDR2: LGHDT, YNNKEL (reference sequence). The CDR3 spans 18 residues. The CDR3 sequence: CASSQVGRGQGPSEKLFF. CDR3 nucleotide sequence: TGTGCCAGCAGCCAAGTAGGGCGAGGACAAGGACCATCCGAAAAACTGTTTTTT.

This CDR3 reads CASSPIKWGTEAFF. In DNA, the CDR3 is TGTGCCAGCTCACCGATAAAATGGGGCACTGAAGCTTTCTTT. The gene calls are TRBV18 and TRBJ1-1; D is undetermined. Germline lookup yields CDR1 KGHSH and CDR2 LQKENI. The CDR3 consists of 14 residues. V was trimmed by 3 bases and J by 4 bases, leaving 12 bases between them.

This chain links TRBV6-5 with TRBJ1-1; unclear D gene. This CDR3 region has 13 residues. Germline V gene data show CDR1 as MNHEY and CDR2 as SVGAGI. Trimming cost V 2 bases and J 4 bases, with 8 bases left between them. CDR3 DNA: TGTGCCAGCAGTTACGGAGGTCGCACTGAAGCTTTCTTT. Translated, it gives CASSYGGRTEAFF.

This clone was seen more than once but under ten times. This sequence joins TRBV6-5 and TRBJ1-1, with a weak D call TRBD1 (5 bases). Germline V gives CDR1 MNHEY, CDR2 SVGAGI. Trimming removed 0 bases at V and 5 bases at J, with 10 bases between. The CDR3 extends over 14 amino acids. In DNA form, the CDR3 reads TGTGCCAGCAGTTACTCGCGGGGGAGTACTGAAGCTTTCTTT. Protein: CASSYSRGSTEAFF.

This chain uses TRBV5-4 with TRBJ1-2, with 9 bases identical to TRBD1. The CDR3 has 14 amino acids. Trimming removed 0 bases from V and 10 bases from J; junction bases left unmatched: 7. Germline-derived CDR1 and CDR2 are SGHNT and YYREEE (reference sequence). The CDR3 sequence: CASSLVARDRDYTF. CDR3 bases: TGTGCCAGCAGCTTGGTAGCCCGGGACAGGGACTACACCTTC. Full variable domain (outside the CDR3, taken from reference TRBV5-4 and TRBJ1-2): ETGVTQSPTHLIKTRGQQVTLRCSSQSGHNTVSWYQQALGQGPQFIFQYYREEENGRGNFPPRFSGLQFPNYSSELNVNALELDDSALYLCASSLVARDRDYTFGSGTRLTVV.

V gene TRBV28 combines with J gene TRBJ1-2; a weak D match, TRBD1 (6 bases). Per germline, CDR1 MDHEN and CDR2 SYDVKM. The CDR3 totals 13 residues. V shed 8 bases and J shed 6 bases, with 16 bases lying between them. CDR3 sequence: CASLRGQGNGYTF. CDR3 nucleotide sequence: TGTGCCAGCCTTAGGGGCCAGGGGAATGGCTACACCTTC.

The chain joins TRBV29-1 to TRBJ1-1; 9 nucleotides align to TRBD1. From germline, CDR1 is SQVTM and CDR2 ANQGSEA. Trimming cost V 6 bases and J 2 bases; bases outside gene matches: 10. The CDR3 runs to 15 residues. CDR3 in amino acids: CSVGQGYGENTEAFF. CDR3 nucleotides: TGCAGCGTCGGACAGGGGTACGGGGAAAACACTGAAGCTTTCTTT.

The chain combines TRBV28 with TRBJ2-7; 8 positions agree with TRBD1. The CDR3 length is 14 residues. V was pared by 3 bases and J by 3 bases, with 4 bases of the junction left unmatched. Germline V gene data show CDR1 as MDHEN and CDR2 as SYDVKM. CDR3 loop: CASSLDRVDYEQYF. The CDR3 DNA follows: TGTGCCAGCAGTTTGGACAGGGTGGACTACGAGCAGTACTTC.

This chain connects TRBV7-3 to TRBJ2-5; D ambiguous. The CDR3 is 16 amino acids. Germline CDR1 is SGHTA and CDR2 is FQGTGA. Between the trimmed V and J ends, which lost 5 bases and 4 bases, there was a span of 20 bases. The CDR3 DNA reads TGTGCCAGCAGCCATCCATGGGTCTGGGCCCCAGAGACCCAGTACTTC. Protein product: CASSHPWVWAPETQYF.

The gene calls are TRBV29-1 and TRBJ1-2; D is perhaps TRBD1 (5 bases). This CDR3 has 13 amino acids. Germline-derived CDR1 and CDR2 are SQVTM and ANQGSEA. Trimming took off 6 bases at V and 2 bases at J, with 13 bases between the two ends. In DNA form, the CDR3 reads TGCAGCGTCGCCGATGGACAAAACTATGGCTACACCTTC. This gives the protein CSVADGQNYGYTF.

On this clone itself: Distinct nucleotide sequences in the sample also encode this CDR3. The gene calls are TRBV5-1 and TRBJ2-1, with 11 bases aligning to TRBD1. J gave up 7 bases and V 3 bases, and 3 bases lay outside the gene matches. The CDR3 has 14 residues. The germline CDR1 and CDR2 sequences are SGHRS and YFSETQ. Here the CDR3 DNA reads TGCGCCAGCAGCTCAGGGACAGGGGGGAATGAGCAGTTCTTC. It translates to CASSSGTGGNEQFF.